These 18 T cell receptor beta chains share one sample of origin, sequenced in a study of T cells in Graves' hyperthyroidism and ophthalmopathy. It was RNA transcripts that yielded the amplified TCR beta CDR3 regions. First-round RT-PCR of the TCR CDR3 relied on the HTBI primer set. Via MiXCR, TCRdb re-called the multiplex PCR reads, giving one row per CDR3 protein. The repertoire holds fewer than 350,000 distinct CDR3 sequences, with around a sixth as singletons. The source material was blood. These receptor sequences come from a woman aged 45-65 years with Graves' hyperthyroidism.

This clonotype was seen repeatedly, ten times or more. This chain connects TRBV2 to TRBJ2-1; 12 nucleotides align to TRBD2. With V trimmed by 8 bases and J by 3 bases, 14 bases remained unmatched. CDR3 size: 18 residues. The germline gives CDR1 SNHLY, CDR2 FYNNEI. The DNA of the CDR3 is TGTGCCAGCGGGACTAGCGGGTTTGCCCTTTTTGACTACAATGAGCAGTTCTTC. It translates to CASGTSGFALFDYNEQFF.

This clonotype was observed at least ten times. The CDR3: CASSWAGGGGIYEQYV. The CDR3, as DNA: TGTGCCAGCAGCTGGGCTGGGGGCGGGGGGATCTACGAGCAGTACGTC. The V call is TRBV11-2, the J call TRBJ2-7; 8 nucleotides align to TRBD2. The CDR3 covers 16 residues. V was pared by 4 bases and J by 3 bases, with 11 bases of the junction left unmatched. Germline loops: CDR1 SGHAT, CDR2 FQNNGV.

The chain is built from TRBV9 and TRBJ1-6; D is possibly TRBD1 (6 bases). The V and J ends lost 0 bases and 5 bases respectively, with 18 bases between them. CDR3 size: 18 residues. CDR1 and CDR2 (germline): SGDLS, YYNGEE. CDR3 nucleotide sequence: TGTGCCAGCAGCGTAGATTCGTGGGGGGGCGGAGATAATTCACCCCTCCACTTT. Protein: CASSVDSWGGGDNSPLHF.

The chain joins TRBV20-1 to TRBJ2-4; D perhaps matches TRBD2 (7 bases). CDR1 is DFQATT and CDR2 is SNEGSKA in the germline V gene (reference sequence). V dropped 4 bases and J dropped 8 bases, with 15 bases sitting between them. The CDR3 has 13 residues. CDR3 in amino acids: CSAIRGAMDIQYF. CDR3 coding DNA: TGCAGTGCTATCCGGGGGGCTATGGACATTCAGTACTTC.

The J gene is TRBJ2-7, the V gene TRBV2; 11 nucleotides match TRBD1. Per germline, CDR1 SNHLY and CDR2 FYNNEI. V shed 4 bases and J 3 bases; nucleotides not matched to a gene: 5. This CDR3 has 15 amino acids. The CDR3 reads CASSVPGQGVYEQYF. CDR3 DNA: TGTGCCAGCAGTGTTCCGGGACAGGGGGTCTACGAGCAGTACTTC.

Many counts were recorded for this clonotype. V usage is TRBV12-3 or TRBV12-4 and J usage is TRBJ2-1; 8 nucleotides match TRBD1. The V gene end was trimmed by 4 bases and the J gene end by 2 bases; junction bases not matched to a gene: 4. The CDR3 length is 15 residues. CDR3 DNA sequence: TGTGCCAGCAGTTCCGGACAGGGTGCCTACAATGAGCAGTTCTTC. Translation gives CASSSGQGAYNEQFF.

Points on this clonotype: One junction end does not reproduce the germline sequence, and a read error may be involved. The J gene is TRBJ1-2, the V gene TRBV6-1; 7 bases map to TRBD1. The CDR3 runs 13 residues. The V gene's germline CDR1 is MNHNS and CDR2 SASEGT. DNA of the CDR3: TGTGCCAGCAGGGAAGGGGGCGCGAGTGGCTACACCTTC. Residues: CASREGGASGYTF.

The chain links TRBV6-5 to TRBJ1-2, with D maybe TRBD1 (5 bases). V was trimmed by 2 bases and J by 6 bases, leaving 13 bases between them. The CDR3 extends over 14 amino acids. Germline CDR1 MNHEY, CDR2 SVGAGI. CDR3 DNA: TGTGCCAGCAGTTACCAGCGCCCCAGGGATGGCTACACCTTC. It specifies CASSYQRPRDGYTF.

This clonotype was seen repeatedly, ten times or more. The chain joins TRBV7-2 to TRBJ2-3; D is perhaps TRBD1 or TRBD2 (6 bases each). The CDR3 has 14 amino acids. V was clipped by 2 bases and J by 5 bases, with 11 bases between them. The germline V gene encodes CDR1 SGHTA and CDR2 FQGNSA. As DNA, the CDR3 is TGTGCCAGCAGCTTATCGGGGGCCGGAGATACGCAGTATTTT. Its protein product is CASSLSGAGDTQYF.

The sample holds a few counts of this clonotype. The CDR3 DNA is TGTGCCAGCAGCGTCGGGACAGCAGCTAACTATGGCTACACCTTC. Translation: CASSVGTAANYGYTF. The chain recombines TRBV9 with TRBJ1-2, with 7 bases that match TRBD1. Trimming cost V 2 bases and J 0 bases; bases outside gene matches: 4. The CDR3 extends over 15 amino acids. CDR1 and CDR2 from the germline V gene are SGDLS and YYNGEE.

This clonotype was seen at least ten times. J is TRBJ2-1 and V is TRBV20-1; 11 bases line up with TRBD2. The CDR3 is 14 amino acids. The V and J ends lost 6 bases and 2 bases, in that order; junction bases with no gene match: 3. The germline V gene has CDR1 DFQATT and CDR2 SNEGSKA (reference sequence). The CDR3 reads CSAETSGTYNEQFF. CDR3 DNA: TGCAGTGCCGAGACTAGCGGGACCTACAATGAGCAGTTCTTC.

Of note for this clonotype: A read error may be the cause here, since a much bigger clone is one base away. This rearrangement joins TRBV29-1 to TRBJ2-5, with D tentatively TRBD2 (5 bases). There are 15 residues in the CDR3. Germline CDR1 and CDR2: SQVTM and ANQGSEA. V lost 4 bases and J lost 4, with 19 bases in between. The CDR3 DNA is TGCAGCGTTGGTGTTACGGGGAACAGCGGAGAGACCCAGTACTTC. It yields the protein CSVGVTGNSGETQYF.

The J gene is TRBJ2-3, the V gene TRBV7-8; TRBD2 agrees at 11 bases. Trimming took 3 bases from V and 4 from J; bases not matched to a gene: 6. The germline CDR1 and CDR2 sequences are SGHVS and FQNEAQ. This CDR3 is 16 amino acids long. This CDR3 reads CASSLKTSGNPDTQYF. CDR3 nucleotide sequence: TGTGCCAGCAGCTTGAAGACTAGCGGGAATCCAGATACGCAGTATTTT.

This clonotype was counted ten times or more. J is TRBJ2-1 and V is TRBV5-1; D uncertain. This CDR3 is 13 amino acids long. With 0 bases removed from V and 6 bases from J, the gap between germline ends came to 7 bases. The germline V gene encodes CDR1 SGHRS and CDR2 YFSETQ. CDR3 coding DNA: TGCGCCAGCAGCTTGGTTCCTAGCAATGAGCAGTTCTTC. This gives the protein CASSLVPSNEQFF.

The chain employs TRBV3-1 and TRBJ2-7; D not resolved. This CDR3 region has 12 residues. Germline CDR1 LGHDT, CDR2 YNNKEL (reference sequence). V was pared by 5 bases and J by 3 bases, with 8 bases between. The CDR3 DNA sequence: TGTGCCAGCAGCTCCGACGACTACGAGCAGTACTTC. This sequence encodes CASSSDDYEQYF.

This clonotype was recorded many times. This chain connects TRBV20-1 to TRBJ1-5; D possibly corresponds to TRBD1 (6 bases). This CDR3 spans 16 amino acids. The ends were cut back, 3 bases at V and 2 bases at J, with 17 bases in the middle. CDR1 and CDR2 (germline): DFQATT, SNEGSKA (reference sequence). The DNA for the CDR3 is TGCAGTGCTAGTTCCAGGAAGGACAGCGGCAATCAGCCCCAGCATTTT. Translation gives CSASSRKDSGNQPQHF.

This clonotype turned up a few times. The chain has TRBV9 and TRBJ1-2, with TRBD1 matching 9 bases. V shed 7 bases, J shed 4 bases, and the junction held 17 bases outside the gene matches. The CDR3 loop spans 17 amino acids. CDR1 SGDLS and CDR2 YYNGEE come from the germline V gene. This CDR3 reads CASSRGGQGAWSYGYTF. The DNA for the CDR3 is TGTGCCAGCTCAAGGGGGGGACAGGGCGCGTGGAGCTATGGCTACACCTTC. Filled out from reference TRBV9 and TRBJ1-2, the complete variable domain reads DSGVTQTPKHLITATGQRVTLRCSPRSGDLSVYWYQQSLDQGLQFLIQYYNGEERAKGNILERFSAQQFPDLHSELNLSSLELGDSALYFCASSRGGQGAWSYGYTFGSGTRLTVV.

This clonotype has a count of ten or more. The V and J genes are TRBV30 and TRBJ1-1, with 7 positions matching TRBD1. Germline CDR1 is GTSNPN and CDR2 is SVGIG (reference sequence). The CDR3 totals 14 residues. V lost 3 bases to trimming and J lost 5 bases; unmatched junction nucleotides: 9. In DNA, the CDR3 is TGTGCCTGGAGCAGGGCAGGGGGTAGAACTGAAGCTTTCTTT. It is translated as CAWSRAGGRTEAFF.